The 17 T cell receptor beta chains given below trace back to one sample, sequenced in a study of T cell changes during pregnancy in multiple sclerosis. Repertoires were generated with immunoSEQ multiplex PCR, while TCRdb's copy carries only in-frame clones and drops some. Among about 42,000 clones listed, around four fifths were seen once. The sample consisted of CD4+ T cells from peripheral blood mononuclear cells, taken before pregnancy. These receptor sequences come from a female donor with multiple sclerosis, enrolled in a pregnancy study.

The V and J genes are TRBV5-1 and TRBJ2-4; weak D call: TRBD1 (5 bases). This CDR3 has 15 residues. Per the germline V gene, CDR1 is SGHRS and CDR2 is YFSETQ. The V gene lost 0 bases and the J gene lost 6 bases, with 13 bases spanning the gap. CDR3 in amino acids: CASSLAVDRINIQYF. As DNA, the CDR3 is TGCGCCAGCAGCTTGGCCGTCGACAGAATAAACATTCAGTACTTC.

The chain uses TRBV10-3 and TRBJ1-1, with D possibly TRBD1 on 5 matching bases. Germline CDR1 reads ENHRY; CDR2 reads SYGVKD. V was pared by 7 bases and J by 4 bases, with 10 bases between. This CDR3 contains 12 residues. The CDR3 sequence is CAIIQGLTEAFF. The CDR3 DNA follows: TGTGCCATCATCCAGGGACTCACTGAAGCTTTCTTT.

The chain has TRBV5-4 and TRBJ2-5; the D is unclear. Germline V gene lookup returns CDR1 SGHNT and CDR2 YYREEE (reference sequence). The V end was cut by 4 bases, the J end by 1 base, with 5 bases between. CDR3 length: 12 amino acids. CDR3 sequence (DNA): TGTGCCAGCAGCGAGATCCAAGAGACCCAGTACTTC. Translating gives CASSEIQETQYF.

The chain couples TRBV5-4 to TRBJ2-3; no clear D. Germline CDR1 SGHNT, CDR2 YYREEE (reference sequence). CDR3 length equals 15 residues. V lost 2 bases and J 5 bases, leaving 15 bases between the germline ends. DNA of the CDR3: TGTGCCAGCAGCTTAATGCCGGGTGTTAGAGATACGCAGTATTTT. It yields the protein CASSLMPGVRDTQYF.

This clone was seen a single time. The V and J genes are TRBV7-2 and TRBJ2-2, with D unclear. This CDR3 comprises 14 residues. Germline-derived CDR1 and CDR2 are SGHTA and FQGNSA. V lost 2 bases and J lost 2, with 6 bases in between. As DNA, the CDR3 is TGTGCCAGCAGCTTACAGGTCAACACCGGGGAGCTGTTTTTT. This translates into CASSLQVNTGELFF.

This chain joins TRBV4-3 and TRBJ1-2; D is unclear. The V end was cut by 0 bases, the J end by 4 bases, with 12 bases between. This CDR3 has 15 residues. CDR1 LGHNA and CDR2 YSLEER come from the germline V gene. The CDR3 region is CASSQDAAGSYGYTF. The CDR3 coding sequence is TGCGCCAGCAGCCAAGATGCGGCGGGGAGCTATGGCTACACCTTC.

This clone was picked up a small number of times. The V call is TRBV19, the J call TRBJ1-1, with D unclear. This CDR3 region has 13 residues. From germline, CDR1 is LNHDA and CDR2 SQIVND (reference sequence). Trimming removed 4 bases from V and 4 bases from J, with 10 bases in between. CDR3 bases: TGTGCCAGTAGTAGCGGGCGGTCCACTGAAGCTTTCTTT. It specifies CASSSGRSTEAFF.

A few counts support this clone. The CDR3 coding sequence is TGTGCCAGCCACGGCGGCGGGGTCACGAGTTCACCCCTCCACTTT. As protein: CASHGGGVTSSPLHF. V gene TRBV6-1 combines with J gene TRBJ1-6; D remains ambiguous. The CDR3 runs to 15 residues. The V end was cut by 8 bases, the J end by 9 bases, with 20 bases between. In germline, CDR1 is MNHNS, CDR2 SASEGT.

The CDR3 loop reads CASSESYRVDEKLFF. As DNA, the CDR3 is TGCGCCAGCAGTGAGTCATACAGGGTGGATGAAAAACTGTTTTTT. The rearrangement links TRBV10-1 to TRBJ1-4; D is possibly TRBD1 (6 bases). Germline V lookup: CDR1 WNHNN, CDR2 SYGVQD (reference sequence). CDR3 size: 15 residues. Trimming shortened V by 0 bases and J by 6 bases, and 11 bases separated the two germline ends.

This sequence joins TRBV7-9 and TRBJ1-3, with 7 bases lining up with TRBD1. The CDR3 runs 15 residues. Unmatched junction bases numbered 9, after V lost 6 bases and J lost 4 bases. Germline CDR1 SEHNR, CDR2 FQNEAQ (reference sequence). CDR3 residues: CASSPTGALGNTIYF. The DNA for the CDR3 is TGTGCCAGCAGTCCAACAGGGGCACTAGGAAACACCATATATTTT.

The genes are TRBV5-1 and TRBJ2-1, with D possibly matching TRBD2 (6 bases). The CDR3 loop spans 15 amino acids. Germline V gives CDR1 SGHRS, CDR2 YFSETQ. V shed 2 bases and J shed 4 bases, with 13 bases lying between them. DNA for the CDR3: TGCGCCAGCAGCTTAGAAGGGAGGATGTACAATGAGCAGTTCTTC. It is translated as CASSLEGRMYNEQFF.

The sample holds one count of this clone. The chain has TRBV27 and TRBJ1-2, with D maybe TRBD1 (6 bases). Trimming pared 5 bases from V and 1 base from J, leaving 11 bases between. From germline, CDR1 is MNHEY and CDR2 SMNVEV (reference sequence). This CDR3 contains 14 residues. CDR3: CASSPDRLNYGYTF. The CDR3 DNA follows: TGTGCCAGCAGTCCGGACAGACTTAACTATGGCTACACCTTC.

This clone was counted once. The rearrangement links TRBV7-9 to TRBJ2-1, with D perhaps matching TRBD2 (6 bases). CDR1 SEHNR and CDR2 FQNEAQ come from the germline V gene (reference sequence). The V end was cut by 5 bases, the J end by 4 bases, with 12 bases between. This CDR3 comprises 14 residues. In nucleotides, the CDR3 is TGTGCCAGCAGCCTCTCCGGGACTTACAATGAGCAGTTCTTC. Translation gives CASSLSGTYNEQFF.

The V gene is TRBV7-9, the J gene TRBJ1-2; 7 nucleotides match TRBD1. Germline V gene sequence: CDR1 SEHNR, CDR2 FQNEAQ (reference sequence). This CDR3 contains 15 residues. The V and J ends lost 3 bases and 4 bases, in that order; junction bases with no gene match: 8. The CDR3 region has the DNA TGTGCCAGCAGCTTTACAGGGGAGGCTAGCTATGGCTACACCTTC. Translating gives CASSFTGEASYGYTF.

The gene calls are TRBV27 and TRBJ2-2; 9 bases agree with TRBD1. The CDR3 length is 16 residues. Germline V gives CDR1 MNHEY, CDR2 SMNVEV (reference sequence). With 1 base clipped from V and 1 base from J, the junction kept 1 base outside the gene matches. The CDR3 sequence: CASSLWGQGNTGELFF. As DNA, the CDR3 is TGTGCCAGCAGTTTATGGGGACAGGGGAACACCGGGGAGCTGTTTTTT.

V and J are TRBV2 and TRBJ2-7; possibly TRBD2 for D (6 bases). The CDR3 runs 15 residues. Trimming removed 5 bases from V and 4 bases from J, with 18 bases in between. Germline lookup yields CDR1 SNHLY and CDR2 FYNNEI. CDR3 region: CASSQLQGGLYEQYF. CDR3 nucleotides: TGTGCCAGCAGTCAACTGCAAGGAGGGTTATACGAGCAGTACTTC.

This clone was counted a few times. The chain couples TRBV4-3 to TRBJ1-2; no definite D call. The CDR3 length is 14 residues. V gave up 1 base and J gave up 6 bases, with 12 bases separating them. Germline CDR1 LGHNA, CDR2 YSLEER. The CDR3 loop reads CASSQGSTGNGYTF. The CDR3 DNA reads as TGCGCCAGCAGCCAAGGGTCGACGGGGAATGGCTACACCTTC.